Below, one T cell receptor (beta chain) is given with its context. The data derive from a study of blood T cell repertoires in COVID-19. Across the study: Acute and convalescent COVID-19 specimens originated in the United States, Italy and Spain. Sample material is recorded as cDNA or gDNA derived from T cells, B-cell-depleted T cells, or PBMCs.

The CDR3 runs 16 residues. With V trimmed by 4 bases and J by 8 bases, 13 bases remained unmatched. From germline, CDR1 is KGHSH and CDR2 LQKENI. As processed by the authors: Researchers report that nucleated cell counts were estimated from reference gene primer amplification. Here immunoSEQ multiplex PCR was the method, and the copy in TCRdb shows in-frame clones only, minus some. Clone size and V and J calls were adopted from that table, with D and trimming inferred from the DNA. The data show more than 150,000 clones, 78% seen once. The genes are TRBV18 and TRBJ1-4, with 7 bases fitting TRBD1. Sequenced input: peripheral blood. The clonotype originates from an elderly woman with acute or convalescent COVID-19. CDR3 loop: CASSQGRQGREEKLFF. CDR3 DNA sequence: TGTGCCAGCTCACAGGGGCGACAGGGCAGAGAGGAAAAACTGTTTTTT.